This TCR beta chain was recovered during a study of identical twins. This CDR3 region has 15 residues. V trimming: 6 bases; J trimming: 8 bases; junction bases outside the gene matches: 8. Germline V gene lookup returns CDR1 ENHRY and CDR2 SYGVKD. Study-wide points: Abundant beta clonotypes from cord blood bore fewer insertions; memory repertoires lacked this pattern. Conclusions were drawn cross-sectionally by statistical analysis, without following the same donors.

Template switching added a universal primer site, and cDNA bore unique molecular identifiers. One entry per CDR3 protein, called by TCRdb with MiXCR from the 5' RACE reads. The table lists a few hundred thousand distinct CDR3 sequences, under 9% of them singletons. All donors were healthy, and all were Caucasian. In the case of this clonotype: The target antigen is unknown.

The same specimen was also included in a second study, on yellow fever vaccine responses in identical twins.

The clonotype comes from a woman aged 18-29 years in good health. The sample comprised memory (CD45RO+) T cells sorted from blood. The V gene is TRBV10-3, the J gene TRBJ2-1; TRBD2 matches 12 bases. DNA of the CDR3: TGTGCCATCAGCGCCGGGACTAGCGGGTCCCATGAGCAGTTCTTC. Its protein product is CAISAGTSGSHEQFF.